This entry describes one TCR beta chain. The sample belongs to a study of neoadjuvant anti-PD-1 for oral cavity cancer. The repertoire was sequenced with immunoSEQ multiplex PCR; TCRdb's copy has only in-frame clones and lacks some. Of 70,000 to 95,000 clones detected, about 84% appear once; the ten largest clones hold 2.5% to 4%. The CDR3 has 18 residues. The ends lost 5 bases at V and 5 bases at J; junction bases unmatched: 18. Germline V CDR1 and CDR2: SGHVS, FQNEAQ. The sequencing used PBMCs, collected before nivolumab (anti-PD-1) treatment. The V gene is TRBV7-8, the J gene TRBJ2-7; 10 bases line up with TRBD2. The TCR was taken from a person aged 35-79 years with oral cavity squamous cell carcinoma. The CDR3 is CASSKQGRTLAGVNEQYF. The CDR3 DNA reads TGTGCCAGCAGCAAACAAGGAAGAACCCTAGCGGGAGTGAACGAGCAGTACTTC.